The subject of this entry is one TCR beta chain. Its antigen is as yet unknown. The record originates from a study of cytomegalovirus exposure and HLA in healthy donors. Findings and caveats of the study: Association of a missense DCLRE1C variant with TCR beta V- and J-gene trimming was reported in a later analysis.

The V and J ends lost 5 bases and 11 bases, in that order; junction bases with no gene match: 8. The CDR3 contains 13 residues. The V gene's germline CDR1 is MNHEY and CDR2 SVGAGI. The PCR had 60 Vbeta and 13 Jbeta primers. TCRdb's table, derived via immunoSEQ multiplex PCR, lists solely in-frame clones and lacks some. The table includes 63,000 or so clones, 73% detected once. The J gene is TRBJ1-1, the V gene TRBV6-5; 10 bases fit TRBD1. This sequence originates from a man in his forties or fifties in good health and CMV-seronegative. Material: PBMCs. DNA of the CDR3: TGTGCCAGCAGTACTCGGACAGGGGGGTTTGCTTTCTTT. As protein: CASSTRTGGFAFF.